This T cell receptor beta chain was retrieved from a study of T cell responses to AZD1222 COVID-19 vaccine. The wider study: Whether given at about 4 or about 12 weeks, second doses were pooled.

On this clone itself: Its specificity is unknown.

Study outcomes and limitations: Across spike, vaccine-associated CD4 TCRs were found, dominant at 160-218 and 743-854. In all cases, repertoires were sampled only after the peak T cell response.

CDR3 length: 15 amino acids. Germline V gives CDR1 SGHTA, CDR2 FQGNSA. V shed 1 base and J shed 1 base, with 10 bases lying between them. Assay: immunoSEQ multiplex PCR; the TCRdb copy retains only in-frame clones and omits some. The sample holds approximately 100,000 clones, around nine tenths seen once. J is TRBJ1-2 and V is TRBV7-2, with D maybe TRBD1 (6 bases). The input for sequencing was peripheral blood, taken on day 0 of AZD1222 vaccination. This clonotype originated in an adult in good health. CDR3 residues: CASSLGSQGNYGYTF. The CDR3 DNA reads as TGTGCCAGCAGCTTAGGCTCACAGGGTAACTATGGCTACACCTTC. The full variable domain, its missing parts supplied by reference TRBV7-2 and TRBJ1-2, is GAGVSQSPSNKVTEKGKDVELRCDPISGHTALYWYRQSLGQGLEFLIYFQGNSAPDKSGLPSDRFSAERTGGSVSTLTIQRTQQEDSAVYLCASSLGSQGNYGYTFGSGTRLTVV.